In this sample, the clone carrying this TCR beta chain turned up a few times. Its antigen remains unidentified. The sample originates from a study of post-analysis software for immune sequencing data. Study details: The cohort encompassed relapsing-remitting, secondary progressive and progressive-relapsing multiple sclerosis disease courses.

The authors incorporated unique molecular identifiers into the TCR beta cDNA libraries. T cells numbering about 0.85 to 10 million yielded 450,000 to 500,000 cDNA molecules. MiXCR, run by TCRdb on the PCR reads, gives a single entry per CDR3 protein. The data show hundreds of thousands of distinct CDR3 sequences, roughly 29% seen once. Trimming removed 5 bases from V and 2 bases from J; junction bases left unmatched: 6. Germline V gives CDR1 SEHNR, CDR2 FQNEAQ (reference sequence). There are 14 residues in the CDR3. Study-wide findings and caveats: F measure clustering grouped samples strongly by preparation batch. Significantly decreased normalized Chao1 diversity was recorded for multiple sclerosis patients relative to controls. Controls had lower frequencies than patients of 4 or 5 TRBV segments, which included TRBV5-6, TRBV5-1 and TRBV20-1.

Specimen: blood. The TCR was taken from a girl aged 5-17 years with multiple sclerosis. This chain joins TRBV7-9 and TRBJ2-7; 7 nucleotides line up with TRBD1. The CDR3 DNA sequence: TGTGCCAGCAGCGTGAGACAGGGAACCTACGAGCAGTACTTC. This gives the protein CASSVRQGTYEQYF.